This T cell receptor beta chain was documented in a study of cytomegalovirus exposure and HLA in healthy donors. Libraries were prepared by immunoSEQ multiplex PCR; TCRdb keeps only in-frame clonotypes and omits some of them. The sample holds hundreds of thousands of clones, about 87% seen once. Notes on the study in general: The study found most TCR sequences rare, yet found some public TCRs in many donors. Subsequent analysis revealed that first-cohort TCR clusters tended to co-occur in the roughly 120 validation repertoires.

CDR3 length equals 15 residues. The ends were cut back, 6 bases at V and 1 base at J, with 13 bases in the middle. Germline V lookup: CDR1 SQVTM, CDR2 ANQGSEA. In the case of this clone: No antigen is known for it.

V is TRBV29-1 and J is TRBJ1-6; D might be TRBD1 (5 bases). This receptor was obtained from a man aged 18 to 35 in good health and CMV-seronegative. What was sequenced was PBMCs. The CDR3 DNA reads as TGCAGCGTGTCAGGGCATTATTCCTATAATTCACCCCTCCACTTT. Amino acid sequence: CSVSGHYSYNSPLHF.